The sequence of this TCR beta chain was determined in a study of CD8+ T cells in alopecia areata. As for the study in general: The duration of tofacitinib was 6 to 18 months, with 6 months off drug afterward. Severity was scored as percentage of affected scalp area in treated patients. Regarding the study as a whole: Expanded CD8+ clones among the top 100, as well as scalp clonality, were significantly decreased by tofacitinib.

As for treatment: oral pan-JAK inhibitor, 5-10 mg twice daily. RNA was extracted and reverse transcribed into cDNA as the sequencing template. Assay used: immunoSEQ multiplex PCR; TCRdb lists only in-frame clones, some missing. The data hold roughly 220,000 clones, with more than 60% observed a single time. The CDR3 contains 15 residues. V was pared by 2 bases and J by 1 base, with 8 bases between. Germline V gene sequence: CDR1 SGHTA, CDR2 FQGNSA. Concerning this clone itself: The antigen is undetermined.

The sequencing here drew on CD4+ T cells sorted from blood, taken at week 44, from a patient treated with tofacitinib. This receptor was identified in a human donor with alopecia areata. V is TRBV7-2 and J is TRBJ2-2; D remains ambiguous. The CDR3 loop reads CASSLMRRNTGELFF. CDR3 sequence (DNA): TGTGCCAGCAGCTTAATGCGACGGAACACCGGGGAGCTGTTTTTT.